This section outlines one T cell receptor beta chain sequence together with its context. Its antigen is as yet unknown. This record belongs to a study of T cell responses to AZD1222 COVID-19 vaccine. CDR3 length: 12 residues. In germline, CDR1 is MDHEN, CDR2 SYDVKM. The V gene end was trimmed by 6 bases and the J gene end by 8 bases; junction bases not matched to a gene: 0. This table comes from immunoSEQ multiplex PCR, and its TCRdb copy is limited to in-frame clones, with some not included. Of approximately 150,000 clones listed, around 93% are singletons. Points from the study as a whole: Spike-specific TCR depth and breadth grew after two AZD1222 doses. Vaccine-associated CD4 TCRs spanned spike, dominant at 160-218 and 743-854. Samples come after the peak T cell response, not at day 14.

The genes are TRBV28 and TRBJ1-6, with TRBD1 matching over 8 bases. The sample here was peripheral blood, taken on day 0 of AZD1222 vaccination. The TCR was taken from an adult in good health. The CDR3 nucleotides read TGTGCCAGCAGGGGACAGGATTCACCCCTCCACTTT. Its protein is CASRGQDSPLHF.